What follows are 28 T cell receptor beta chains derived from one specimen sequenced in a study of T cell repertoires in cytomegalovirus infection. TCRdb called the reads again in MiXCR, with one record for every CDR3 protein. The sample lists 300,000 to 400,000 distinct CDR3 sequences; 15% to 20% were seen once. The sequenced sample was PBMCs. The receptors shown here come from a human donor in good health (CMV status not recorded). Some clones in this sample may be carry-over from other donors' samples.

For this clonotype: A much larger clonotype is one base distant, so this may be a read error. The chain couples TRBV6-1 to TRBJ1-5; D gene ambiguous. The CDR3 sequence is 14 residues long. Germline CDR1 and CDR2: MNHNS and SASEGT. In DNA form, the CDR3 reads TGTGCCAGCAGTGAAGAGTCCGACAATCACCCCCAGCATTTT. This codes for CASSEESDNHPQHF.

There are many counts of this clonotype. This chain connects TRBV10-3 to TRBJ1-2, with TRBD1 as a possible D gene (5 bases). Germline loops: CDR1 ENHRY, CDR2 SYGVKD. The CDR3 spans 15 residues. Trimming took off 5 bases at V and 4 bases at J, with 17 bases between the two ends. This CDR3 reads CAISPLGGLSYGYTF. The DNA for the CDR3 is TGTGCCATCAGTCCCCTGGGGGGGTTAAGCTATGGCTACACCTTC.

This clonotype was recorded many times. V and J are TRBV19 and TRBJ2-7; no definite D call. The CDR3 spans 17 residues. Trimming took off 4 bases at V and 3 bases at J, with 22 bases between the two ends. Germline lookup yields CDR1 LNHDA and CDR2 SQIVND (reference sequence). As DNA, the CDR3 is TGTGCCAGTAGTAATAATTCGTGGAGTTCATTGGGCTACGAGCAGTACTTC. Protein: CASSNNSWSSLGYEQYF.

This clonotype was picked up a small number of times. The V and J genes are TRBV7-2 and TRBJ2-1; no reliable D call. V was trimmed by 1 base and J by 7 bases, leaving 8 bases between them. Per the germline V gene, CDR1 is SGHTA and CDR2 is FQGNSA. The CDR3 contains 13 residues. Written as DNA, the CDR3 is TGTGCCAGCAGCTTAGGTCGGGTAAATGAGCAGTTCTTC. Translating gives CASSLGRVNEQFF.

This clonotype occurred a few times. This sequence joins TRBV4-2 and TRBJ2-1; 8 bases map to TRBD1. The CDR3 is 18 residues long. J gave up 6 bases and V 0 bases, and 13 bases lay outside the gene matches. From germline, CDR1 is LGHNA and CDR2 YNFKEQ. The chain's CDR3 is CASSQDLTRTGISNEQFF. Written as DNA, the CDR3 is TGTGCCAGCAGCCAAGATCTCACCAGGACAGGGATTTCCAATGAGCAGTTCTTC.

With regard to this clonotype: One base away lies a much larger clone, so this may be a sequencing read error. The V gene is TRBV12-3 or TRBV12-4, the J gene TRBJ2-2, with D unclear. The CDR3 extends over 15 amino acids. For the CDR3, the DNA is TGTACCAGCAGTTTGTCGCCCCGAGACACCGGGGAGCTGTTTTTT. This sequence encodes CTSSLSPRDTGELFF.

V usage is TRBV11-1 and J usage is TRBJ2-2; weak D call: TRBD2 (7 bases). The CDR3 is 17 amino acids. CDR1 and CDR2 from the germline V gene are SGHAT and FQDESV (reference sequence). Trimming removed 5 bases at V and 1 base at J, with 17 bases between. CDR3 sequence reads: CASSGRGGVVNTGELFF. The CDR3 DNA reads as TGTGCCAGCAGCGGAAGAGGGGGGGTCGTGAACACCGGGGAGCTGTTTTTT. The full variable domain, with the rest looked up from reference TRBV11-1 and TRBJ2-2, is EAEVAQSPRYKITEKSQAVAFWCDPISGHATLYWYRQILGQGPELLVQFQDESVVDDSQLPKDRFSAERLKGVDSTLKIQPAELGDSAMYLCASSGRGGVVNTGELFFGEGSRLTVL.

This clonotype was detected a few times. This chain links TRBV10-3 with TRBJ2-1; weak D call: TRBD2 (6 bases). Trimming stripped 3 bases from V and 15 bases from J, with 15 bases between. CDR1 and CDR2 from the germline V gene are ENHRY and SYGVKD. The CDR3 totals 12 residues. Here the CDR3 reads CAISDNGGTGFF. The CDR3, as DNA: TGTGCCATCAGTGATAATGGAGGGACGGGGTTCTTC.

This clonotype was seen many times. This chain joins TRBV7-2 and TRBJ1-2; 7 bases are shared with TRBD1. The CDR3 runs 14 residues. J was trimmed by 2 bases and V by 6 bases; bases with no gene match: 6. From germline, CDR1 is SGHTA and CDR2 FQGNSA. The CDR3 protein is CASRWTGANYGYTF. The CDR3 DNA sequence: TGTGCCAGCAGATGGACAGGAGCCAACTATGGCTACACCTTC. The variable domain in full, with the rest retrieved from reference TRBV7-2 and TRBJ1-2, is GAGVSQSPSNKVTEKGKDVELRCDPISGHTALYWYRQSLGQGLEFLIYFQGNSAPDKSGLPSDRFSAERTGGSVSTLTIQRTQQEDSAVYLCASRWTGANYGYTFGSGTRLTVV.

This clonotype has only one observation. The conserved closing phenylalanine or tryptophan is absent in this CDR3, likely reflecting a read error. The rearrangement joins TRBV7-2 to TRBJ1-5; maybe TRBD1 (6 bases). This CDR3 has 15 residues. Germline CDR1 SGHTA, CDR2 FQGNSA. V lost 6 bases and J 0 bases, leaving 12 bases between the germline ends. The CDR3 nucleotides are TGTGCCAGCAGGAAAGGGGGTTATAGCAATCAGCCCCAGCATATT. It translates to CASRKGGYSNQPQHI.

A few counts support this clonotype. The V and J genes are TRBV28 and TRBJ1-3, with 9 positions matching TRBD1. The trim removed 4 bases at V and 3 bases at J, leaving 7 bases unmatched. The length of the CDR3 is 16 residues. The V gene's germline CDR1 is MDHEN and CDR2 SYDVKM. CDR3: CASSSPGQGFGNTIYF. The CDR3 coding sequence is TGTGCCAGCAGTTCACCGGGACAGGGTTTTGGAAACACCATATATTTT.

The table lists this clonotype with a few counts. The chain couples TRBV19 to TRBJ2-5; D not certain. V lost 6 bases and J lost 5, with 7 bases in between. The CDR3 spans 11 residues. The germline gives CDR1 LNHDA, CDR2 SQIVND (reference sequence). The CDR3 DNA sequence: TGTGCCAGTAGGAATTCGGAGACCCAGTACTTC. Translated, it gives CASRNSETQYF.

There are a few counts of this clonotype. This chain's CDR3 is CSARGLKARISYNEQFF. The CDR3 DNA sequence: TGCAGTGCTAGAGGTTTGAAAGCCCGAATCTCCTACAATGAGCAGTTCTTC. This chain uses TRBV20-1 with TRBJ2-1; D uncertain. This CDR3 contains 17 residues. Trimming cost V 1 base and J 0 bases, with 16 bases left between them. Germline values: CDR1 DFQATT, CDR2 SNEGSKA (reference sequence).

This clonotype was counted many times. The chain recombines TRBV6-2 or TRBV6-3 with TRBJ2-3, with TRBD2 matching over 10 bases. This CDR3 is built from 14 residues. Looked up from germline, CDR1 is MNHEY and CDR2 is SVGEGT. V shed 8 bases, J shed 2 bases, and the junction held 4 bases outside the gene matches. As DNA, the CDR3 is TGTGCCAGCCTCCTAGCGGGAGACACAGATACGCAGTATTTT. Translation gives CASLLAGDTDTQYF.

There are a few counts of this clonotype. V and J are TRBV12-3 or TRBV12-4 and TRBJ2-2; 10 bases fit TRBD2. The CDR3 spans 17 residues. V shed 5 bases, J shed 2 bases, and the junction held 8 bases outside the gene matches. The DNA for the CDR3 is TGTGCCAGCAGTCCCCGTTCTAGCGGGAGTAACACCGGGGAGCTGTTTTTT. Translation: CASSPRSSGSNTGELFF.

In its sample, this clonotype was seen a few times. CDR3 amino acids: CASSQGTAGTDTQYF. CDR3 nucleotide sequence: TGCGCCAGCAGCCAAGGGACCGCCGGCACAGATACGCAGTATTTT. The chain uses TRBV4-3 and TRBJ2-3; D is unresolved. V was trimmed by 1 base and J by 1 base, leaving 9 bases between them. CDR1 and CDR2 from the germline V gene are LGHNA and YSLEER. The CDR3 runs to 15 residues.

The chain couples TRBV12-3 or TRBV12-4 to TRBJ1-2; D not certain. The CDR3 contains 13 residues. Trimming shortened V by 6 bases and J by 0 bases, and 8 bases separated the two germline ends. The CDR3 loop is CASRSDSNYGYTF. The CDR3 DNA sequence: TGTGCCAGCAGAAGTGACTCTAACTATGGCTACACCTTC.

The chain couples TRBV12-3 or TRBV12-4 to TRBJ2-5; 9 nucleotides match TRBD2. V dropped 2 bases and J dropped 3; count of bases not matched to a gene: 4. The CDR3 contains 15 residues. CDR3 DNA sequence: TGTGCCAGCAGTTTAAGGACTAGCGCCAAAGAGACCCAGTACTTC. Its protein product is CASSLRTSAKETQYF.

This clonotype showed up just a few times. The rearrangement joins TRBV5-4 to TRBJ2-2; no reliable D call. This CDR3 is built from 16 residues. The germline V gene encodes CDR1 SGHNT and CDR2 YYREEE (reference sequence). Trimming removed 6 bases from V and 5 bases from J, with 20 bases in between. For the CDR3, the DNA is TGTGCCAGCATGATGGCCGAGACCAGGTCAACCGGGGAGCTGTTTTTT. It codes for CASMMAETRSTGELFF.

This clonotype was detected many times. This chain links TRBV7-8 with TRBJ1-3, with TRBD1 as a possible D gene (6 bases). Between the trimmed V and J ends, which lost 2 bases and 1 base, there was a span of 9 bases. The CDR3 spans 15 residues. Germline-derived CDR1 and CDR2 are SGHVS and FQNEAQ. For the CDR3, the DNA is TGTGCCAGCAGCTTAACAGGGACTTCTGGAAACACCATATATTTT. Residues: CASSLTGTSGNTIYF. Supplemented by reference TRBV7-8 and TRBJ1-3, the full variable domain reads GAGVSQSPRYKVAKRGQDVALRCDPISGHVSLFWYQQALGQGPEFLTYFQNEAQLDKSGLPSDRFFAERPEGSVSTLKIQRTQQEDSAVYLCASSLTGTSGNTIYFGEGSWLTVV.

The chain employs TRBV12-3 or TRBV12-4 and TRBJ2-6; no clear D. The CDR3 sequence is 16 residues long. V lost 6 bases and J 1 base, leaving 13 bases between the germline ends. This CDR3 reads CASSSTQRSGANVLTF. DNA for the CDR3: TGTGCCAGCAGCTCAACACAACGGTCTGGGGCCAACGTCCTGACTTTC.

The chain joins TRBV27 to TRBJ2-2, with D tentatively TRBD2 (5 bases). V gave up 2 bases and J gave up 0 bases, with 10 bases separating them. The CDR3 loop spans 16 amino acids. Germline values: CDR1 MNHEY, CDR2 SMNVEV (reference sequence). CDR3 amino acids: CASSLGPGSNTGELFF. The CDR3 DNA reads TGTGCCAGCAGTTTAGGGCCGGGGTCGAACACCGGGGAGCTGTTTTTT.

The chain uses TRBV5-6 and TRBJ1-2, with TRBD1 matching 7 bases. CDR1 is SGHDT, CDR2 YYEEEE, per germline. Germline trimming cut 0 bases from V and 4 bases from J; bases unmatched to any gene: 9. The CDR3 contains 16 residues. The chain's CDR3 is CASSLAGQGGGYGYTF. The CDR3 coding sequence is TGTGCCAGCAGCTTGGCCGGGCAGGGGGGTGGCTATGGCTACACCTTC.

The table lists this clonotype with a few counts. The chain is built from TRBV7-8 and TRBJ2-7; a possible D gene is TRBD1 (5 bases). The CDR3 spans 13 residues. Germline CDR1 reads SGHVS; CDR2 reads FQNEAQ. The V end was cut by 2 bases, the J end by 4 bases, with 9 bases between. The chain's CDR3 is CASSLLGLYEQYF. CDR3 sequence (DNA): TGTGCCAGCAGCTTATTGGGGCTGTACGAGCAGTACTTC.

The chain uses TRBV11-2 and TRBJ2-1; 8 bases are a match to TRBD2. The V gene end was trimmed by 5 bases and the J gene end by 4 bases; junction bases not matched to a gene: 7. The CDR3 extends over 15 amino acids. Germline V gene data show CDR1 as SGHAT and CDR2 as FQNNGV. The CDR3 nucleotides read TGTGCCAGCAGCCGTATCCGGGGGGGTTACAATGAGCAGTTCTTC. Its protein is CASSRIRGGYNEQFF.

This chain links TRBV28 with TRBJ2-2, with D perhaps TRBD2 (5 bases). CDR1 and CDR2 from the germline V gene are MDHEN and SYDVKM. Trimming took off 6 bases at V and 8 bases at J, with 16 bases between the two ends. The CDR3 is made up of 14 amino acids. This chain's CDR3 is CASRPLGVKGELFF. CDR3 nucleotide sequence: TGTGCCAGCAGGCCCCTCGGGGTTAAGGGGGAGCTGTTTTTT.

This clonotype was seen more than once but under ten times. The CDR3 loop is CSAREGPGLETQYF. Here the CDR3 DNA reads TGCAGTGCTAGAGAGGGGCCGGGACTAGAGACCCAGTACTTC. V gene TRBV20-1 combines with J gene TRBJ2-5; a possible D gene is TRBD2 (6 bases). CDR1 is DFQATT, CDR2 SNEGSKA, per germline (reference sequence). V was shortened by 0 bases and J by 4 bases, with 12 bases between the two germline ends. The length of the CDR3 is 14 residues.

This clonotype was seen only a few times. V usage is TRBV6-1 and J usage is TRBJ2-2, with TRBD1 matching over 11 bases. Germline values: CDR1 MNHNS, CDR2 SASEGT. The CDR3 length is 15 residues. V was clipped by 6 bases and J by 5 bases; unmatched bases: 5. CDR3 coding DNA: TGTGCCAGCAGAGGACAGGGGGCTGGAACCGGGGAGCTGTTTTTT. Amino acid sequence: CASRGQGAGTGELFF.